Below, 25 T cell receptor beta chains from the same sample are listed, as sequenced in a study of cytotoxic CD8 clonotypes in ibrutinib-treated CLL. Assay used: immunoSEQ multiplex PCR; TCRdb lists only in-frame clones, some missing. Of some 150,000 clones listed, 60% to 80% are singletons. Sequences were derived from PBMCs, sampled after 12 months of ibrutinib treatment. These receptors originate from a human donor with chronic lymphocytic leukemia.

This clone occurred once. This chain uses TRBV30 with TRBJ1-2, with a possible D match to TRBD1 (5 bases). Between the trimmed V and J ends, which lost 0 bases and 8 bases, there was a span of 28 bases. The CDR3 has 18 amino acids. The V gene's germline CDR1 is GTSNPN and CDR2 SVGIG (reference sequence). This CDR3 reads CAWSVSARSARAMGGYTF. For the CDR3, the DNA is TGTGCCTGGAGTGTCTCGGCTCGTTCTGCCAGGGCTATGGGCGGCTACACCTTC.

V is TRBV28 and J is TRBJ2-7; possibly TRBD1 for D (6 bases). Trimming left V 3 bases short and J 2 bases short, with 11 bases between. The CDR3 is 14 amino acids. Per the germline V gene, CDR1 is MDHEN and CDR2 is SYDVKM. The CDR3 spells CASSFKGHTYEQYF. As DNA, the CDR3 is TGTGCCAGCAGTTTTAAGGGACATACCTACGAGCAGTACTTC.

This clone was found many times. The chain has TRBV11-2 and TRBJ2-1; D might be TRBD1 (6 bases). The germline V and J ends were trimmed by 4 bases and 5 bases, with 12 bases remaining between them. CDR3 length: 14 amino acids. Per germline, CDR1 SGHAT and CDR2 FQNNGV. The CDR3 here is CASSSQGSHNEQFF. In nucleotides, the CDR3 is TGTGCCAGCAGCTCCCAGGGGTCCCACAATGAGCAGTTCTTC.

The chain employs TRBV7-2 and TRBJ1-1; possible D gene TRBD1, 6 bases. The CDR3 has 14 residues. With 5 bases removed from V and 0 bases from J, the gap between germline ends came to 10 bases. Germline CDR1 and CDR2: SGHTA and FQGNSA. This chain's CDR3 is CASSPDRLNTEAFF. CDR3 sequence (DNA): TGTGCCAGCAGCCCAGACAGGTTGAACACTGAAGCTTTCTTT.

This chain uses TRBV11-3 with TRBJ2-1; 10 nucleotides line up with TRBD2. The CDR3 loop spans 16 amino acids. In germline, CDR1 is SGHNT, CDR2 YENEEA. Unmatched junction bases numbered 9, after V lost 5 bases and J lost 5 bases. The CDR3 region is CASSDGSGRGHNEQFF. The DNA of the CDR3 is TGTGCCAGCAGCGACGGCAGCGGGAGGGGCCACAATGAGCAGTTCTTC.

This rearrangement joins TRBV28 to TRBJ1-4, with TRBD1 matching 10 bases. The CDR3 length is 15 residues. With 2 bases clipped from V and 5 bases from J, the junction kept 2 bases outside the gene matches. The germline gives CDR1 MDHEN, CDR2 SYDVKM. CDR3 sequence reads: CASSLVGQGNEKLFF. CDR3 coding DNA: TGTGCCAGCAGTTTAGTGGGACAGGGGAATGAAAAACTGTTTTTT. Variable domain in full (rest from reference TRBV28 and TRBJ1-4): DVKVTQSSRYLVKRTGEKVFLECVQDMDHENMFWYRQDPGLGLRLIYFSYDVKMKEKGDIPEGYSVSREKKERFSLILESASTNQTSMYLCASSLVGQGNEKLFFGSGTQLSVL.

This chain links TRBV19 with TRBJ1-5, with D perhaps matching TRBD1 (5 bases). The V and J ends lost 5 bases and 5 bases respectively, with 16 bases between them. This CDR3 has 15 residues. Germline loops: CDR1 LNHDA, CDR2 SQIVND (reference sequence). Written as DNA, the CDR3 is TGTGCCAGTAGTCTCGGGGCCGGTTCCTATCAGCCCCAGCATTTT. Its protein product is CASSLGAGSYQPQHF.

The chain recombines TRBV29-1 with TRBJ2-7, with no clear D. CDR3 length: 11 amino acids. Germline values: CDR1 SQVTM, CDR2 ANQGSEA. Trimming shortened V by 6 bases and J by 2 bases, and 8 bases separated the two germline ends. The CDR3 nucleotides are TGCAGCGTGATAACCACCTACGAGCAGTACTTC. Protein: CSVITTYEQYF.

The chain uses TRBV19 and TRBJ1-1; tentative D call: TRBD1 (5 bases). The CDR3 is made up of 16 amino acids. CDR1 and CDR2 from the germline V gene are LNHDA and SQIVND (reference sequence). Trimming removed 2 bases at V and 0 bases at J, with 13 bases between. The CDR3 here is CASSIWGTDVNTEAFF. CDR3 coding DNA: TGTGCCAGTAGTATATGGGGGACGGACGTGAACACTGAAGCTTTCTTT.

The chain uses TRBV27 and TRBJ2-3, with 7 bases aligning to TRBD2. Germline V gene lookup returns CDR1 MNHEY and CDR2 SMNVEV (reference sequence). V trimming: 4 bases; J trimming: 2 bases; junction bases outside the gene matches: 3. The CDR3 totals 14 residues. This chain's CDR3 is CASSWGLYTDTQYF. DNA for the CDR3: TGTGCCAGCAGTTGGGGACTATACACAGATACGCAGTATTTT.

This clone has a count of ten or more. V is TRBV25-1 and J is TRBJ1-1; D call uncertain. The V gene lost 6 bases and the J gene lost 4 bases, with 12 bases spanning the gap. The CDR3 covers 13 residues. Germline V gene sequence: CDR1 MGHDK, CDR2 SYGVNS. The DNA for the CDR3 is TGTGCCAGCAGGCTGCTCGAGGGCACTGAAGCTTTCTTT. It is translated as CASRLLEGTEAFF. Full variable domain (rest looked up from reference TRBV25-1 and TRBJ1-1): EADIYQTPRYLVIGTGKKITLECSQTMGHDKMYWYQQDPGMELHLIHYSYGVNSTEKGDLSSESTVSRIRTEHFPLTLESARPSHTSQYLCASRLLEGTEAFFGQGTRLTVV.

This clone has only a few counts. The CDR3 region is CASGNLGTSYEQYF. The CDR3 DNA reads TGTGCCAGTGGTAATTTGGGGACCTCCTACGAGCAGTACTTC. This rearrangement joins TRBV19 to TRBJ2-7, with D perhaps given as TRBD1 or TRBD2 (5 bases each). CDR1 is LNHDA, CDR2 SQIVND, per germline (reference sequence). The CDR3 contains 14 residues. V was trimmed by 8 bases and J by 0 bases, leaving 14 bases between them.

DNA for the CDR3: TGCGCCAGCAGCAACGATGGGGGAGAGACCCAGTACTTC. As protein: CASSNDGGETQYF. The chain is built from TRBV10-1 and TRBJ2-5; D could derive from TRBD1 or TRBD2 (5 bases each). The CDR3 totals 13 residues. With 6 bases removed from V and 4 bases from J, the gap between germline ends came to 12 bases. CDR1 is WNHNN, CDR2 SYGVQD, per germline (reference sequence).

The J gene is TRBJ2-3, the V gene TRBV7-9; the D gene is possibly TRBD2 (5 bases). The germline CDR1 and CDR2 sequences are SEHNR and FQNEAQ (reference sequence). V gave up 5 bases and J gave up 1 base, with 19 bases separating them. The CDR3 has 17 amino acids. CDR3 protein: CASSPPGWTSGTDTQYF. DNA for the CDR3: TGTGCCAGCAGCCCCCCGGGGTGGACCTCGGGCACAGATACGCAGTATTTT.

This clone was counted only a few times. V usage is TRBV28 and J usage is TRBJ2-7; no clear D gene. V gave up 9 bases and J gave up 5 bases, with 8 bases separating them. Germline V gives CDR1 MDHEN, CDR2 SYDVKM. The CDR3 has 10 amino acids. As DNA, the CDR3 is TGTGCCAGTTCTACCCACGAGCAGTACTTC. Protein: CASSTHEQYF.

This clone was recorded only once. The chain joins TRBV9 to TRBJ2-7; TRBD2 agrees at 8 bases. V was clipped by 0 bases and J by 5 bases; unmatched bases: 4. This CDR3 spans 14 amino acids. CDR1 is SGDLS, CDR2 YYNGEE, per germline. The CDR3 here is CASSVVSGNDEQYF. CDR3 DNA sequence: TGTGCCAGCAGCGTAGTTAGCGGGAACGACGAGCAGTACTTC.

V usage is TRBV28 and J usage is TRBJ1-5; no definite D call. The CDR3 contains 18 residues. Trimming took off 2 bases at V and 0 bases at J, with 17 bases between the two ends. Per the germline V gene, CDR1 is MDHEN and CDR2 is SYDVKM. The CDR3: CASSLIPFDRGSNQPQHF. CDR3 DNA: TGTGCCAGCAGTTTAATCCCCTTTGACCGCGGTAGCAATCAGCCCCAGCATTTT.

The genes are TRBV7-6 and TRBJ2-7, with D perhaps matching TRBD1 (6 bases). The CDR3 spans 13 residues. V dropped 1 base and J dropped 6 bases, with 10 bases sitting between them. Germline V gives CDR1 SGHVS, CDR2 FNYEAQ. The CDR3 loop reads CASSLGVGGEQYF. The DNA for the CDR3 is TGTGCCAGCAGCTTAGGCGTAGGGGGCGAGCAGTACTTC.

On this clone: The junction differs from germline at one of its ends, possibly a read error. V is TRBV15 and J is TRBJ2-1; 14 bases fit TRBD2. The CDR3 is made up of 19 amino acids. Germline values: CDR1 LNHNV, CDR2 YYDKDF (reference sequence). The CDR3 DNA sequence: TGTGCCACCAGCAGACCGACCTCGGGACTAGCGGGAGTTCCAAATGGGCAGTTCTTC. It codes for CATSRPTSGLAGVPNGQFF.

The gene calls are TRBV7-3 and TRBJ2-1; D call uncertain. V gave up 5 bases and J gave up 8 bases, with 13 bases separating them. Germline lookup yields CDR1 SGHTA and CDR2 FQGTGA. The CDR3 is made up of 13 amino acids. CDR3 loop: CASSPARLDEQFF. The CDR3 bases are TGTGCCAGCAGCCCTGCCAGGCTCGATGAGCAGTTCTTC.

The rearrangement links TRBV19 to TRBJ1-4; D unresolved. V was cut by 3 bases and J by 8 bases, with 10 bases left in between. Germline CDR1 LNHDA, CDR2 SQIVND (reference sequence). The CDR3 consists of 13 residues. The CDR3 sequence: CASSIWVGEKLFF. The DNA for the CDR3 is TGTGCCAGTAGTATTTGGGTGGGAGAAAAACTGTTTTTT.

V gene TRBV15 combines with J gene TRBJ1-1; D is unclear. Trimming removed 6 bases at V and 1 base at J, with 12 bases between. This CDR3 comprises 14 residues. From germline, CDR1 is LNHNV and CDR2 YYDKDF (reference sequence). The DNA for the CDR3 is TGTGCCACCAGAATGGTGAGGCAGAACACTGAAGCTTTCTTT. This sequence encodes CATRMVRQNTEAFF.

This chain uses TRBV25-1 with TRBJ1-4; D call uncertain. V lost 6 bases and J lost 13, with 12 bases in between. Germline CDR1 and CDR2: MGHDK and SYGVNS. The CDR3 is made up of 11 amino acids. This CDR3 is CASRFGDRLFF. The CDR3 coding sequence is TGTGCCAGCAGGTTTGGGGATAGACTGTTTTTT.

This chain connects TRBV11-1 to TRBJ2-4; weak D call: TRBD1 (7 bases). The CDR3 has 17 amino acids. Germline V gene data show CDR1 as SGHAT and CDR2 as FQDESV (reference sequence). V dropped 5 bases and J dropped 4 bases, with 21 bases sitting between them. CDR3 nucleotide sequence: TGTGCCAGCAGCCCCAAGGAGGGGGCGAACGGGAAAAACATTCAGTACTTC. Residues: CASSPKEGANGKNIQYF. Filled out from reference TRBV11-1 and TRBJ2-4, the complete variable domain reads EAEVAQSPRYKITEKSQAVAFWCDPISGHATLYWYRQILGQGPELLVQFQDESVVDDSQLPKDRFSAERLKGVDSTLKIQPAELGDSAMYLCASSPKEGANGKNIQYFGAGTRLSVL.

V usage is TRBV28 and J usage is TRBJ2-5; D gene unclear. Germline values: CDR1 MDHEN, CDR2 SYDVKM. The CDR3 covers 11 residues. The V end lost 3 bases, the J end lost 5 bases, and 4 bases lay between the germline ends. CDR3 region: CASSFGETQYF. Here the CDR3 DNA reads TGTGCCAGCAGTTTTGGGGAGACCCAGTACTTC.